This is a list of T cell receptor beta chains from one sample in a study of T cells in Graves' hyperthyroidism and ophthalmopathy. TCRdb called the multiplex PCR reads again in MiXCR, with one record for every CDR3 protein. The repertoire has around 340,000 distinct CDR3 sequences, 18% of them found once; the top ten carry about 53%. Sequencing input: blood. These receptors were taken from a woman aged 45-60 years with Graves' hyperthyroidism. The CDR3 runs from the conserved cysteine through the conserved F or W. The D gene is left open where the match is weak. Only part of the rows carry a size: once, few, many, or a class if the clone is expanded.

v_call	j_call	clone_size	d_call	cdr3_aa	cdr3_nt
TRBV11-2	TRBJ1-2	many	-	CASSLGAEGYTF	TGTGCCAGCAGCTTAGGGGCCGAAGGCTACACCTTC
TRBV30	TRBJ1-5	-	-	CAWSVGEYSNQPQHF	TGTGCCTGGAGTGTAGGGGAGTATAGCAATCAGCCCCAGCATTTT
TRBV20-1	TRBJ2-5	-	-	CSAPGLQETQYF	TGCAGTGCTCCGGGACTTCAAGAGACCCAGTACTTC
TRBV5-1	TRBJ2-1	-	-	CASSSDGDNEQFF	TGTGCCAGCAGCTCGGACGGGGACAATGAGCAGTTCTTC
TRBV20-1	TRBJ2-1	-	TRBD2	CSAGETSGSEQFF	TGCAGTGCCGGGGAGACTAGCGGGTCCGAGCAGTTCTTC
TRBV9	TRBJ1-1	-	-	CASSVGYGGNTEAFF	TGTGCCAGCAGCGTCGGGTACGGGGGGAACACTGAAGCTTTCTTT
TRBV5-1	TRBJ2-5	few	-	CASSLAGYQQETQYF	TGCGCCAGCAGCTTGGCCGGCTACCAGCAAGAGACCCAGTACTTC
TRBV5-1	TRBJ2-2	once	TRBD2	CASSGGLAGGITGELFF	TGCGCCAGCAGCGGCGGACTAGCGGGAGGCATCACCGGGGAGCTGTTTTTT
TRBV6-1	TRBJ2-5	-	TRBD2	CASGRAGGKETQYF	TGTGCCAGCGGCAGAGCGGGGGGCAAAGAGACCCAGTACTTC
TRBV11-2	TRBJ1-4	-	-	CASSFGAAGSIGPEKLFF	TGTGCCAGCAGCTTTGGAGCTGCAGGCTCGATAGGGCCAGAAAAACTGTTTTTT
TRBV20-1	TRBJ2-2	-	-	CSARASWGGTGELFF	TGCAGTGCTAGAGCTTCCTGGGGTGGGACCGGGGAGCTGTTTTTT
TRBV20-1	TRBJ2-3	-	-	CSAASNPDRPPSTDMQYF	TGCAGTGCTGCTTCGAACCCTGACAGGCCTCCTAGCACAGATATGCAGTATTTT
TRBV29-1	TRBJ2-7	few	-	CSVARTIPYEQYF	TGCAGCGTTGCGAGAACAATCCCCTACGAGCAGTACTTC
TRBV3-1	TRBJ2-1	many	TRBD1	CASSPFPDRAYNEQFF	TGTGCCAGCAGCCCGTTTCCGGACAGGGCCTACAATGAGCAGTTCTTC